The 26 T cell receptor beta chains in this list originate from one sample, sequenced in a study of control samples from healthy donors and cancer patients. Clones were sequenced by immunoSEQ multiplex PCR, and TCRdb holds only the in-frame ones, with some missing. Of around 40,000 clones in the sample, under 95% are singletons; the top ten hold about a fifth. Sequencing was carried out using PBMCs. Receptors originate from a woman in her thirties or forties with head and neck cancer.

The chain links TRBV11-2 to TRBJ2-1, with 11 bases fitting TRBD2. The CDR3 covers 15 residues. Losses at the gene ends were 5 bases for V and 10 bases for J; bases not matched to a gene: 10. The germline V gene has CDR1 SGHAT and CDR2 FQNNGV. The CDR3 is CASSHLAGGPGEQFF. CDR3 sequence (DNA): TGTGCCAGCAGCCACTTAGCGGGGGGGCCCGGAGAGCAGTTCTTC.

V gene TRBV18 combines with J gene TRBJ2-3; the D call may be TRBD1 or TRBD2 (5 bases each). Germline V gene sequence: CDR1 KGHSH, CDR2 LQKENI. V lost 5 bases to trimming and J lost 2 bases, with 11 bases between them. This CDR3 has 14 amino acids. As DNA, the CDR3 is TGTGCCAGCTCATATGCCGGGACCACAGATACGCAGTATTTT. This codes for CASSYAGTTDTQYF.

The chain carries TRBV19 and TRBJ2-3; D gene ambiguous. The CDR3 loop spans 13 amino acids. Trimming removed 3 bases at V and 4 bases at J, with 8 bases between. CDR1 and CDR2 from the germline V gene are LNHDA and SQIVND (reference sequence). The CDR3 region is CASSISRADTQYF. In DNA, the CDR3 is TGTGCCAGTAGTATTTCCAGAGCAGATACGCAGTATTTT.

The chain links TRBV19 to TRBJ2-1; tentative D call: TRBD2 (6 bases). V gave up 7 bases and J gave up 8 bases, with 15 bases separating them. The germline gives CDR1 LNHDA, CDR2 SQIVND (reference sequence). The CDR3 loop spans 13 amino acids. The CDR3 loop reads CASNVGEAHEQFF. The CDR3 nucleotides are TGTGCCAGTAACGTCGGGGAGGCACATGAGCAGTTCTTC.

The chain combines TRBV5-1 with TRBJ1-1; 7 nucleotides agree with TRBD1. Trimming removed 0 bases from V and 3 bases from J; junction bases left unmatched: 5. This CDR3 contains 15 residues. Germline V gives CDR1 SGHRS, CDR2 YFSETQ. In nucleotides, the CDR3 is TGCGCCAGCAGCTTGGTCCCAGGGGGTTACACTGAAGCTTTCTTT. It encodes CASSLVPGGYTEAFF.

V gene TRBV30 combines with J gene TRBJ1-1; D not resolved. CDR1 GTSNPN and CDR2 SVGIG come from the germline V gene (reference sequence). The V end lost 7 bases, the J end lost 4 bases, and 16 bases lay between the germline ends. This CDR3 is built from 13 residues. As DNA, the CDR3 is TGTGCCTCCCGAGACATCAGCGCCACTGAAGCTTTCTTT. Protein product: CASRDISATEAFF.

The V gene is TRBV6-5, the J gene TRBJ1-3; 7 nucleotides align to TRBD1. The germline V gene encodes CDR1 MNHEY and CDR2 SVGAGI. This CDR3 spans 15 amino acids. With V trimmed by 4 bases and J by 3 bases, 6 bases remained unmatched. The CDR3 loop reads CASSSGGLVGNTIYF. Written as DNA, the CDR3 is TGTGCCAGCAGTTCAGGGGGTTTGGTTGGAAACACCATATATTTT.

This clone was recorded a few times. The chain links TRBV6-5 to TRBJ1-2, with a possible D match to TRBD1 (5 bases). Trimming removed 6 bases at V and 8 bases at J, with 13 bases between. This CDR3 spans 12 amino acids. Looked up from germline, CDR1 is MNHEY and CDR2 is SVGAGI. DNA for the CDR3: TGTGCCAGCAGGACGGGGGATGGAGGCTACACCTTC. Translated: CASRTGDGGYTF.

The rearrangement uses TRBV7-2 and TRBJ2-5; no definite D call. This CDR3 contains 11 residues. Trimming removed 1 base at V and 5 bases at J, with 2 bases between. The V gene's germline CDR1 is SGHTA and CDR2 FQGNSA. CDR3 protein: CASSLVETQYF. In nucleotides, the CDR3 is TGTGCCAGCAGCTTAGTGGAGACCCAGTACTTC.

This clone was seen a single time. The chain combines TRBV5-5 with TRBJ1-4; D not resolved. V lost 0 bases to trimming and J lost 8 bases, with 14 bases between them. The CDR3 extends over 15 amino acids. Germline lookup yields CDR1 SGHKS and CDR2 YYEKEE (reference sequence). The CDR3 reads CASSLVVVRIEKLFF. The CDR3 DNA reads as TGTGCCAGCAGCTTGGTCGTTGTCAGAATAGAAAAACTGTTTTTT.

The chain carries TRBV7-9 and TRBJ1-2; a possible D gene is TRBD1 (5 bases). Trimming removed 6 bases from V and 8 bases from J, with 10 bases in between. This CDR3 has 11 amino acids. Germline CDR1 and CDR2: SEHNR and FQNEAQ (reference sequence). CDR3 amino acids: CASSLTVGYTF. In DNA form, the CDR3 reads TGTGCCAGCAGTTTGACAGTCGGCTACACCTTC.

This chain connects TRBV28 to TRBJ1-5; D uncertain. This CDR3 comprises 12 residues. Germline CDR1 is MDHEN and CDR2 is SYDVKM. Trimming took 11 bases from V and 1 from J, leaving 9 bases between them. The CDR3 region is CASTESNQPQHF. CDR3 nucleotides: TGTGCCTCGACCGAGAGCAATCAGCCCCAGCATTTT.

The rearrangement uses TRBV30 and TRBJ2-1; 8 nucleotides align to TRBD2. The CDR3 runs to 16 residues. From germline, CDR1 is GTSNPN and CDR2 SVGIG (reference sequence). The V gene end was trimmed by 1 base and the J gene end by 7 bases; junction bases not matched to a gene: 12. The CDR3 region has the DNA TGTGCCTGGAGTGCTTCCTGGACTAGCAGATCGAATGAGCAGTTCTTC. Translated: CAWSASWTSRSNEQFF.

The rearrangement uses TRBV7-8 and TRBJ1-1; 8 positions agree with TRBD1. V dropped 1 base and J dropped 11; count of bases not matched to a gene: 9. Per germline, CDR1 SGHVS and CDR2 FQNEAQ. The CDR3 extends over 14 amino acids. The CDR3 sequence is CASSLDRGGTRAFF. The CDR3 coding sequence is TGTGCCAGCAGCTTAGACAGGGGGGGGACGCGGGCTTTCTTT.

The chain joins TRBV6-5 to TRBJ1-1; D is uncertain. The V end lost 6 bases, the J end lost 0 bases, and 5 bases lay between the germline ends. Per the germline V gene, CDR1 is MNHEY and CDR2 is SVGAGI. The length of the CDR3 is 12 residues. CDR3 DNA sequence: TGTGCCAGCAGGCGTTTGAACACTGAAGCTTTCTTT. It is translated as CASRRLNTEAFF.

This chain connects TRBV4-1 to TRBJ2-1, with 7 bases identical to TRBD2. The CDR3 contains 16 residues. CDR1 and CDR2 from the germline V gene are MGHRA and YSYEKL. The V gene end was trimmed by 4 bases and the J gene end by 0 bases; junction bases not matched to a gene: 6. The CDR3 region is CASSPRLADSYNEQFF. In DNA, the CDR3 is TGCGCCAGCAGCCCCCGACTAGCCGACTCCTACAATGAGCAGTTCTTC.

The chain carries TRBV7-8 and TRBJ2-7; D is undetermined. The CDR3 has 13 residues. Trimming pared 0 bases from V and 6 bases from J, leaving 9 bases between. Germline lookup yields CDR1 SGHVS and CDR2 FQNEAQ. This CDR3 reads CASSLARRFEQYF. The CDR3 coding sequence is TGTGCCAGCAGCTTAGCTCGGCGCTTCGAGCAGTACTTC. Full variable domain (remainder filled in from reference TRBV7-8 and TRBJ2-7): GAGVSQSPRYKVAKRGQDVALRCDPISGHVSLFWYQQALGQGPEFLTYFQNEAQLDKSGLPSDRFFAERPEGSVSTLKIQRTQQEDSAVYLCASSLARRFEQYFGPGTRLTVT.

This sequence joins TRBV7-9 and TRBJ1-5; no definite D call. Germline assignment: CDR1 SEHNR and CDR2 FQNEAQ (reference sequence). CDR3 size: 9 residues. Trimming removed 10 bases from V and 9 bases from J, with 7 bases in between. The CDR3 reads CANLGPQHF. CDR3 nucleotide sequence: TGTGCCAACCTAGGGCCCCAGCATTTT.

V is TRBV12-5 and J is TRBJ2-2; 7 nucleotides align to TRBD2. This CDR3 spans 13 amino acids. Germline V CDR1 and CDR2: LGHNT, FRNRAP. With 1 base clipped from V and 9 bases from J, the junction kept 2 bases outside the gene matches. CDR3 protein: CASGLGEGRELFF. The DNA for the CDR3 is TGTGCTAGTGGTTTGGGGGAGGGCAGGGAGCTGTTTTTT.

The chain has TRBV19 and TRBJ1-1, with TRBD1 as a possible D gene (5 bases). V was clipped by 3 bases and J by 1 base, with 18 bases between them. CDR3 length equals 17 residues. The germline gives CDR1 LNHDA, CDR2 SQIVND (reference sequence). The DNA of the CDR3 is TGTGCCAGTAGTATCCCTCCCGGTCGGCAGGGGAACACTGAAGCTTTCTTT. This sequence encodes CASSIPPGRQGNTEAFF.

V and J are TRBV5-1 and TRBJ1-1; 9 bases agree with TRBD1. CDR1 and CDR2 (germline): SGHRS, YFSETQ. The CDR3 covers 16 residues. With V trimmed by 4 bases and J by 6 bases, 13 bases remained unmatched. The CDR3 coding sequence is TGCGCCAGCAGCCAGAGTCCTTTACAGGGGGCCTCTGAAGCTTTCTTT. Its protein is CASSQSPLQGASEAFF.

On this clone itself: The sample holds other DNA sequences that translate to the same CDR3. V usage is TRBV13 and J usage is TRBJ2-5, with 9 nucleotides matching TRBD2. V was clipped by 1 base and J by 4 bases; unmatched bases: 7. This CDR3 is built from 16 residues. Germline CDR1 is PRHDT and CDR2 is FYEKMQ (reference sequence). The CDR3: CASSLVAGGPGETQYF. The CDR3 coding sequence is TGTGCCAGCAGCTTAGTCGCGGGGGGGCCGGGAGAGACCCAGTACTTC.

V and J are TRBV6-5 and TRBJ1-1; tentative D call: TRBD1 (5 bases). The CDR3 runs to 13 residues. Germline CDR1 and CDR2: MNHEY and SVGAGI. Trimming took off 10 bases at V and 5 bases at J, with 17 bases between the two ends. The DNA of the CDR3 is TGTGCCACTCGGGCTGGGGGGAATACTGAAGCTTTCTTT. Translation gives CATRAGGNTEAFF.

The genes are TRBV7-2 and TRBJ1-2; unclear D gene. Germline V gene sequence: CDR1 SGHTA, CDR2 FQGNSA. CDR3 length: 14 amino acids. The V and J ends lost 1 base and 7 bases respectively, with 13 bases between them. CDR3 protein: CASSLVATEGGYTF. The CDR3 DNA is TGTGCCAGCAGCTTAGTTGCCACGGAGGGTGGCTACACCTTC.

The sample holds one count of this clone. The genes are TRBV5-1 and TRBJ1-1; 10 nucleotides match TRBD1. The V gene's germline CDR1 is SGHRS and CDR2 YFSETQ. CDR3 length equals 14 residues. The trim removed 4 bases at V and 5 bases at J, leaving 5 bases unmatched. This chain's CDR3 is CASSTGQGRTEAFF. For the CDR3, the DNA is TGCGCCAGCAGCACGGGACAGGGGAGGACTGAAGCTTTCTTT.

The chain has TRBV6-5 and TRBJ1-2; 10 bases map to TRBD1. The ends lost 4 bases at V and 7 bases at J; junction bases unmatched: 3. Germline V lookup: CDR1 MNHEY, CDR2 SVGAGI. This CDR3 region has 13 residues. Here the CDR3 reads CASSSGTGVGYTF. The CDR3 region has the DNA TGTGCCAGCAGTTCCGGGACAGGGGTTGGCTACACCTTC.